This T cell receptor beta chain was identified in a study of blood T cell repertoires in COVID-19. Authors' methods: Amplification of reference gene primers was used by the study to estimate nucleated cell counts. Generated by immunoSEQ multiplex PCR, the TCRdb table keeps only in-frame clones and is missing some. The V and J calls and clone size were taken over from that table, and D and trimming were inferred from the DNA. The sample yields roughly 440,000 clones, about 87% seen once. CDR3 length equals 14 residues. Germline lookup yields CDR1 SGHRS and CDR2 YFSETQ. J was trimmed by 10 bases and V by 2 bases; bases with no gene match: 6.

The sample was peripheral blood. The V gene is TRBV5-1, the J gene TRBJ1-6; 7 nucleotides line up with TRBD1. The TCR sequence derives from a woman in her 50s with COVID-19, enrolled during active disease. CDR3 DNA sequence: TGCGCCAGCAGCTTTGACAGGGACGCATCACCCCTCCACTTT. It is translated as CASSFDRDASPLHF.